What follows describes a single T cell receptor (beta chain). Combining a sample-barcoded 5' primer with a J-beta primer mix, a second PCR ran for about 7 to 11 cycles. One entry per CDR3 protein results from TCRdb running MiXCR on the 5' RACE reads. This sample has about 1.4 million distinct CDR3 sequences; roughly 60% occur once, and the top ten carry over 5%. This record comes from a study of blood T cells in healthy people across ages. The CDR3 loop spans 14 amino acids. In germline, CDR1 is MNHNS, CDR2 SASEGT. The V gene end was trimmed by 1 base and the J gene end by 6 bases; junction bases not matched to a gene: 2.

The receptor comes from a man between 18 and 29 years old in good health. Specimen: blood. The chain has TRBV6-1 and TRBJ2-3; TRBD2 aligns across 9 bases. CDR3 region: CASSEGGGDDTQYF. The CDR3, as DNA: TGTGCCAGCAGTGAAGGCGGGGGGGATGATACGCAGTATTTT.